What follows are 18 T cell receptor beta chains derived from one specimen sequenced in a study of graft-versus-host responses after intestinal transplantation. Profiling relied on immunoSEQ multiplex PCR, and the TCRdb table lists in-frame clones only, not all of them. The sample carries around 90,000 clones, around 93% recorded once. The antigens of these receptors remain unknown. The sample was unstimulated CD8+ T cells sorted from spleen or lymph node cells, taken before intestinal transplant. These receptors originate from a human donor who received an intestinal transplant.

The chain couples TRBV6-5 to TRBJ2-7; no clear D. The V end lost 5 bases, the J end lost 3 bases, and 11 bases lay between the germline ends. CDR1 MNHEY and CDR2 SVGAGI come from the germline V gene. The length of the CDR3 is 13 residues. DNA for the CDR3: TGTGCCAGCAGTCTTGGGCTTCTCTACGAGCAGTACTTC. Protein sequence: CASSLGLLYEQYF.

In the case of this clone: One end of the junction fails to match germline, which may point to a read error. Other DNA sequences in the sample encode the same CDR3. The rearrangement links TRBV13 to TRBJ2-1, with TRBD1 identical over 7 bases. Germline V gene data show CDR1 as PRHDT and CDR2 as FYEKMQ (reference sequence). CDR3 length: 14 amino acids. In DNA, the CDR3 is TGTGCCAGCAGCCTAGGCAGGGGGTTCAATGAGCAGTTCTTC. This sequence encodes CASSLGRGFNEQFF.

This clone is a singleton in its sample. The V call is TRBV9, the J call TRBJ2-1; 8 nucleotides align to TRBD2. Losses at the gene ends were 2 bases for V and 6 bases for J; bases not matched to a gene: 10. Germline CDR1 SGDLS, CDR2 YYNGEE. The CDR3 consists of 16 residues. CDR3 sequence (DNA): TGTGCCAGCAGCGTTTCCCCCGGGACTAGTGTCAATGAGCAGTTCTTC. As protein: CASSVSPGTSVNEQFF.

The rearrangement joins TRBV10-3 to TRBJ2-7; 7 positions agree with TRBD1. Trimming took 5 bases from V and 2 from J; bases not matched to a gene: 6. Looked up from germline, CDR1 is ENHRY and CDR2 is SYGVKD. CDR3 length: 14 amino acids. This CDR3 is CAISTGTATYEQYF. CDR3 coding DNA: TGTGCCATCAGTACCGGGACAGCCACCTACGAGCAGTACTTC.

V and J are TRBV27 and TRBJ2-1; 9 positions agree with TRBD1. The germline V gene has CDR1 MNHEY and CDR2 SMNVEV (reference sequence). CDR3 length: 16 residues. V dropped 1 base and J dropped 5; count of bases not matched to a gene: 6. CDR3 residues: CASSLFRDRVNNEQFF. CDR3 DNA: TGTGCCAGCAGTTTATTCCGGGACAGGGTAAACAATGAGCAGTTCTTC.

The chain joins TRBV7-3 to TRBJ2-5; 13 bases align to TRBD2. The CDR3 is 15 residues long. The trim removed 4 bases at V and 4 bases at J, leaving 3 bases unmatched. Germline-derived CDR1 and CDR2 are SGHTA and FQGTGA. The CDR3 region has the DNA TGTGCCAGCAGCTCGGGACTAGCGGGGACAGAGACCCAGTACTTC. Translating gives CASSSGLAGTETQYF.

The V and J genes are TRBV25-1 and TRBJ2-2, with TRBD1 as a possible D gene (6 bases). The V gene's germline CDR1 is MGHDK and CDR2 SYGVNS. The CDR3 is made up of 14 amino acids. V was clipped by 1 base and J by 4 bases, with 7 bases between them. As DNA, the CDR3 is TGTGCCAGCAGTGAATTGACAGGCACCGGGGAGCTGTTTTTT. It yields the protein CASSELTGTGELFF.

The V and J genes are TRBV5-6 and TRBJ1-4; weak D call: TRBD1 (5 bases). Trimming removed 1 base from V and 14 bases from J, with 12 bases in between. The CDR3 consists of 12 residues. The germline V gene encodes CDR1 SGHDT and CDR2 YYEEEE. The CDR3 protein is CASSLRTSGLFF. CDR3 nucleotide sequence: TGTGCCAGCAGCTTGAGGACGTCAGGGCTGTTTTTT.

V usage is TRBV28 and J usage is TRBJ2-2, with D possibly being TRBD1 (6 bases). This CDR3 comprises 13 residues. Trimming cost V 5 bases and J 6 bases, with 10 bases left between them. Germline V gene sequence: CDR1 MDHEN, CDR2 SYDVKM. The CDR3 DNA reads TGTGCCAGCAGTCGCCACAGGGCCGGGGAGCTGTTTTTT. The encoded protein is CASSRHRAGELFF.

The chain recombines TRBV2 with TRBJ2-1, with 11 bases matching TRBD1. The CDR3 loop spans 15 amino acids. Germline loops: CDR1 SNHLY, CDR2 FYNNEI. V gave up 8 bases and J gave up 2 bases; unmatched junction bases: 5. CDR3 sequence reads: CASGWDRGTYNEQFF. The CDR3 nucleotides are TGTGCCAGCGGATGGGACAGGGGGACCTACAATGAGCAGTTCTTC. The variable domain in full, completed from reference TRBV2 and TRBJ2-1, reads EPEVTQTPSHQVTQMGQEVILRCVPISNHLYFYWYRQILGQKVEFLVSFYNNEISEKSEIFDDQFSVERPDGSNFTLKIRSTKLEDSAMYFCASGWDRGTYNEQFFGPGTRLTVL.

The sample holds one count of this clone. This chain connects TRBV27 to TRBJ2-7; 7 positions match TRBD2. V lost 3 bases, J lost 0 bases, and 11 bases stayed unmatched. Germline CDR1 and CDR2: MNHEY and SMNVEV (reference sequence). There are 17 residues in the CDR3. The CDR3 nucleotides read TGTGCCAGCAGTTTTCTGGGTTCTAGCGGAAACTCCTACGAGCAGTACTTC. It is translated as CASSFLGSSGNSYEQYF.

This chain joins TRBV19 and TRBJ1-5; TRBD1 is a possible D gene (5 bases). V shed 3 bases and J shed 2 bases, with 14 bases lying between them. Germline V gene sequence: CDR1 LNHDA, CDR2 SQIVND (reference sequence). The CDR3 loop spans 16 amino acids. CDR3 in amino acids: CASSMNAGPGNQPQHF. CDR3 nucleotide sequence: TGTGCCAGTAGTATGAACGCAGGGCCGGGCAATCAGCCCCAGCATTTT. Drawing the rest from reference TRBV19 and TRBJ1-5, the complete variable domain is DGGITQSPKYLFRKEGQNVTLSCEQNLNHDAMYWYRQDPGQGLRLIYYSQIVNDFQKGDIAEGYSVSREKKESFPLTVTSAQKNPTAFYLCASSMNAGPGNQPQHFGDGTRLSIL.

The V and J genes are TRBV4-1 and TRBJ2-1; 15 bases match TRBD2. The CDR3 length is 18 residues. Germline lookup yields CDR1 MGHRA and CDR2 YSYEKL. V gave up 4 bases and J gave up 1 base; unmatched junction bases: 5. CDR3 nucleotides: TGCGCCAGCAGCCCGGGACTAGCGGGGGGTGCTTCCTACAATGAGCAGTTCTTC. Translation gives CASSPGLAGGASYNEQFF.

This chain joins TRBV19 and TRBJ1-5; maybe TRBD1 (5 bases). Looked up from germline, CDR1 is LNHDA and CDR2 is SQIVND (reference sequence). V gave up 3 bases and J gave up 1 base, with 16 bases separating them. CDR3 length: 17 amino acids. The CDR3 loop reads CASSMRMAGISNQPQHF. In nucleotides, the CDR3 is TGTGCCAGTAGTATGAGGATGGCAGGGATAAGCAATCAGCCCCAGCATTTT. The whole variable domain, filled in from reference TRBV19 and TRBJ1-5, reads DGGITQSPKYLFRKEGQNVTLSCEQNLNHDAMYWYRQDPGQGLRLIYYSQIVNDFQKGDIAEGYSVSREKKESFPLTVTSAQKNPTAFYLCASSMRMAGISNQPQHFGDGTRLSIL.

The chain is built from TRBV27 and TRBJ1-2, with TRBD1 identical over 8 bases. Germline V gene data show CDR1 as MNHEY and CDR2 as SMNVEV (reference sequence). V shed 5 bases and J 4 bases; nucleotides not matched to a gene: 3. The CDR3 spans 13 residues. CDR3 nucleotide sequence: TGTGCCAGCAGTCACGGGACAGGCTATGGCTACACCTTC. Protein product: CASSHGTGYGYTF.

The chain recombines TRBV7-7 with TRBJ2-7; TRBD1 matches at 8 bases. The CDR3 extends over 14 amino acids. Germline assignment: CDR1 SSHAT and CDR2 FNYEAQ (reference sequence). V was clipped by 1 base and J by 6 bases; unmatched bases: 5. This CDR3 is CASSLGPGGGEQYF. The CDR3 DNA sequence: TGTGCCAGCAGCTTAGGGCCAGGGGGCGGCGAGCAGTACTTC.

As DNA, the CDR3 is TGTGCCAGCAGTGTGGGAGGCGGCACTGAAGCTTTCTTT. This translates into CASSVGGGTEAFF. The chain joins TRBV25-1 to TRBJ1-1; D is unresolved. The V gene lost 4 bases and the J gene lost 4 bases, with 10 bases spanning the gap. There are 13 residues in the CDR3. Per the germline V gene, CDR1 is MGHDK and CDR2 is SYGVNS.

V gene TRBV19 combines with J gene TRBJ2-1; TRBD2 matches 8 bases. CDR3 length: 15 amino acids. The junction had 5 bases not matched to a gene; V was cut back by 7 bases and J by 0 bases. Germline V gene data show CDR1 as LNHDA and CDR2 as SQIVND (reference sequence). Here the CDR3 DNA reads TGTGCCAGTACGAAAGGGACTAGCTCCTACAATGAGCAGTTCTTC. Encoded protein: CASTKGTSSYNEQFF.